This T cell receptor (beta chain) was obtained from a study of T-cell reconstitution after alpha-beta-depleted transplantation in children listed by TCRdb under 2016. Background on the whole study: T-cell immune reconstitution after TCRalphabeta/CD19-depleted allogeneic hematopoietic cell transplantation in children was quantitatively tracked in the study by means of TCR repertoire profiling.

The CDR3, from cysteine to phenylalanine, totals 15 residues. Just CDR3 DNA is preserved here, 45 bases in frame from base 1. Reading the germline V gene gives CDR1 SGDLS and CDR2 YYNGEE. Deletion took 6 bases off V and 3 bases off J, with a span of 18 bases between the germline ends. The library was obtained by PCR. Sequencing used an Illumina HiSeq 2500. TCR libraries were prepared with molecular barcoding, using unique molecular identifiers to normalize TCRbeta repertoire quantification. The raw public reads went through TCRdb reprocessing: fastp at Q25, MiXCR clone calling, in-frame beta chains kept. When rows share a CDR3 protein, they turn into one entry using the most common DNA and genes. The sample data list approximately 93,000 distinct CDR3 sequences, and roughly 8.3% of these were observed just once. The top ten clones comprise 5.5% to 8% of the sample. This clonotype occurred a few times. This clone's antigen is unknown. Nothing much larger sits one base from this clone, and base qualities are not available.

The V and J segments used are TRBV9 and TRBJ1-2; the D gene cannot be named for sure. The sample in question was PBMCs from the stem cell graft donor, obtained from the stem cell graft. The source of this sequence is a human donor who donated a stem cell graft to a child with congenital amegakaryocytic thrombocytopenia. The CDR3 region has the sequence CASTADGAVDYGYTF. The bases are TGTGCCAGCACAGCGGACGGCGCCGTCGACTATGGCTACACCTTC.